This passage covers 23 T cell receptor beta chains from one sample sequenced in a study of monozygotic twins with inflammatory bowel disease. Reprocessing the 5' RACE reads, TCRdb reports a single entry for every CDR3 protein and omits DNA. The clone table shows some 300,000 distinct CDR3 sequences, with the ten largest holding roughly 5.8%. The sample taken for sequencing was blood. Receptor source: a human donor with ulcerative colitis or Crohn's disease, or a healthy co-twin of an affected twin (not recorded which).

The J gene is TRBJ2-2, the V gene TRBV12-3 or TRBV12-4; TCRdb outputs TRBD1, but without DNA this stays unchecked. CDR3 size: 14 residues. The chain's CDR3 is CASSFTGFTGELFF.

CDR3 sequence: CASSLGLYTDTQYF. The chain is built from TRBV5-1 and TRBJ2-3; TCRdb gives TRBD2 as the D gene, but with no DNA this cannot be confirmed. This CDR3 contains 14 residues. The germline V gene has CDR1 SGHRS and CDR2 YFSETQ.

The genes are TRBV7-2 and TRBJ1-4; TCRdb's assignment of TRBD1 cannot be checked, as there is no DNA. The CDR3 loop spans 15 amino acids. Germline V CDR1 and CDR2: SGHTA, FQGNSA. The CDR3 here is CASSTLGTVNEKLFF.

The J gene is TRBJ2-1, the V gene TRBV12-3 or TRBV12-4; TCRdb gives TRBD1 as the D gene, but with no DNA this cannot be confirmed. This CDR3 is 13 amino acids long. The CDR3 spells CASSLGGRYEQFF.

V and J are TRBV20-1 and TRBJ2-2; TCRdb returns TRBD2, unconfirmable since there is no DNA. The germline gives CDR1 DFQATT, CDR2 SNEGSKA (reference sequence). This CDR3 comprises 15 residues. The CDR3 here is CSAIRLAGDTGELFF.

The J gene is TRBJ1-3, the V gene TRBV12-3 or TRBV12-4; the D call from TCRdb, TRBD1, cannot be confirmed without DNA. CDR3 size: 15 residues. The CDR3 loop is CASSLAQGAGNTIYF.

V gene TRBV9 combines with J gene TRBJ2-5. The CDR3 has 13 residues. Germline CDR1 is SGDLS and CDR2 is YYNGEE. The CDR3 protein is CTSSLQYQETQYF.

The J gene is TRBJ1-6, the V gene TRBV4-2. This CDR3 has 14 amino acids. The germline gives CDR1 LGHNA, CDR2 YNFKEQ. CDR3 loop: CASSQDRNNSPLHF.

The chain employs TRBV6-1 and TRBJ1-3; TCRdb proposes TRBD1, but this gene call is untestable without DNA. Per the germline V gene, CDR1 is MNHNS and CDR2 is SASEGT. CDR3 length: 18 residues. CDR3 loop: CASRGTRFFDVGGNTIYF.

This rearrangement joins TRBV20-1 to TRBJ1-3; the D gene TCRdb calls, TRBD1, cannot be checked with no DNA. This CDR3 region has 16 residues. Germline loops: CDR1 DFQATT, CDR2 SNEGSKA (reference sequence). The CDR3 here is CSAQRTGLSSGNTIYF.

V gene TRBV20-1 combines with J gene TRBJ1-1. This CDR3 contains 11 residues. From germline, CDR1 is DFQATT and CDR2 SNEGSKA (reference sequence). CDR3 region: CSAQGNTEAFF.

The rearrangement joins TRBV12-3 or TRBV12-4 to TRBJ1-5; TCRdb lists TRBD1, though no DNA is available to test this call. The CDR3 sequence is 18 residues long. The CDR3: CASSLSTGQGVGNQPQHF.

The gene calls are TRBV28 and TRBJ1-6; absent DNA, TCRdb's TRBD1 call cannot be checked. This CDR3 spans 16 amino acids. CDR1 MDHEN and CDR2 SYDVKM come from the germline V gene. This CDR3 reads CASSSALGQGVTPLHF.

This chain connects TRBV7-2 to TRBJ2-3; absent DNA, TCRdb's TRBD1 call cannot be checked. Germline V gives CDR1 SGHTA, CDR2 FQGNSA. The CDR3 totals 15 residues. CDR3 in amino acids: CASSGLTGGADTQYF. The full variable domain, in which reference TRBV7-2 and TRBJ2-3 provide the parts outside the CDR3, is GAGVSQSPSNKVTEKGKDVELRCDPISGHTALYWYRQSLGQGLEFLIYFQGNSAPDKSGLPSDRFSAERTGGSVSTLTIQRTQQEDSAVYLCASSGLTGGADTQYFGPGTRLTVL.

This rearrangement joins TRBV20-1 to TRBJ1-5. This CDR3 has 12 amino acids. Germline lookup yields CDR1 DFQATT and CDR2 SNEGSKA (reference sequence). The CDR3 sequence: CSARALDQPQHF.

V usage is TRBV6-5 and J usage is TRBJ1-6; the TCRdb call, TRBD1, lacks DNA for checking. The CDR3 covers 13 residues. Per the germline V gene, CDR1 is MNHEY and CDR2 is SVGAGI. The CDR3 protein is CASSRGLVSPLHF.

The rearrangement joins TRBV7-9 to TRBJ2-7; no DNA is available, so the TRBD2 call from TCRdb remains unchecked. Germline V CDR1 and CDR2: SEHNR, FQNEAQ (reference sequence). CDR3 length: 16 residues. CDR3: CASSLASGSTLYEQYF.

The gene calls are TRBV7-2 and TRBJ2-7; TCRdb reports TRBD2, a call that lacks DNA to check it against. Germline values: CDR1 SGHTA, CDR2 FQGNSA. CDR3 size: 16 residues. The CDR3 here is CASSLAGLAGGYEQYF.

The chain is built from TRBV11-2 and TRBJ2-7; the TCRdb D gene call, TRBD1, has no DNA to confirm it. The CDR3 contains 14 residues. Germline lookup yields CDR1 SGHAT and CDR2 FQNNGV. CDR3 amino acids: CASSLTTGNPEQYF.

V and J are TRBV29-1 and TRBJ2-3; the TCRdb call, TRBD2, lacks DNA for checking. CDR1 and CDR2 (germline): SQVTM, ANQGSEA. The length of the CDR3 is 17 residues. CDR3 loop: CSVVPGVGTSGGDTQYF.

The chain couples TRBV19 to TRBJ1-1; the D call of TRBD1 rests on TCRdb alone, since no DNA is present to check it. CDR3 length: 15 residues. The germline V gene has CDR1 LNHDA and CDR2 SQIVND (reference sequence). CDR3 sequence: CASSTYFGASTEAFF.

CDR3 in amino acids: CATSDSQTGVQETQYF. This rearrangement joins TRBV24-1 to TRBJ2-5; without DNA, the TCRdb call of TRBD1 cannot be checked. The germline CDR1 and CDR2 sequences are KGHDR and SFDVKD. The CDR3 totals 16 residues.

V gene TRBV12-3 or TRBV12-4 combines with J gene TRBJ1-5; TCRdb returns TRBD1, unconfirmable since there is no DNA. This CDR3 is 13 amino acids long. CDR3 in amino acids: CASTPGGAQPQHF.